The rows below give T cell receptor beta chains drawn from one sample of a study of T cells expressing NK-cell markers. With the 5' RACE reads reprocessed, TCRdb shows one record per CDR3 protein and no DNA. The sample totals a few hundred thousand distinct CDR3 sequences. Material: blood T cells: a sorted CD56 or NKG2C T cell subset, CD4+ or CD8+ T cells, or bulk PBMC T cells (not recorded which). These TCRs come from a woman between 45 and 60 years old in good health. Both conserved end residues are part of each CDR3.

CASSVEPTRVQDTQYF	TRBV9	TRBJ2-3
CASSPPGTSGYNEQFF	TRBV18	TRBJ2-1
CSARGDLPINTGELFF	TRBV20-1	TRBJ2-2
CASSQEGAWESTDTQYF	TRBV4-1	TRBJ2-3
CASSQDLRGEQYF	TRBV14	TRBJ2-7
CSVGVAGRIRYNEQFF	TRBV29-1	TRBJ2-1
CATPRGEAGSYNEQFF	TRBV2	TRBJ2-1
CATSGTPGQGNSYNEQFF	TRBV15	TRBJ2-1
CSVGQGASSSGANVLTF	TRBV29-1	TRBJ2-6
CSASQLAGGREQYF	TRBV20-1	TRBJ2-7
CASSLAHRGRTDTQYF	TRBV7-8	TRBJ2-3
CASSYLLGLEQYF	TRBV6-5	TRBJ2-7
CASSPYRDRTYEQYF	TRBV14	TRBJ2-7
CASSQTRSPAGYTF	TRBV3-1	TRBJ1-2
CASSKALISSPRTQYF	TRBV21-1	TRBJ2-5
CASSLASGGGSYEQYF	TRBV5-1	TRBJ2-7
CSVKTGGINEQFF	TRBV29-1	TRBJ2-1
CASSLEQGYNEQFF	TRBV7-8	TRBJ2-1
CASSLAIGRGPVGETQYF	TRBV5-1	TRBJ2-5
CASSLGENSGNTIYF	TRBV7-6	TRBJ1-3
CASSHGTSGSRYEQYF	TRBV3-1	TRBJ2-7
CASSSLGVVGYTF	TRBV11-3	TRBJ1-2
CASSFRNMNTEAFF	TRBV12-3/TRBV12-4	TRBJ1-1
CASSPGASGRFPRNEQFF	TRBV7-2	TRBJ2-1
CASSSTSGLHEQFF	TRBV6-6	TRBJ2-1
CASSGLRGPSTDTQYF	TRBV10-1	TRBJ2-3
CASSLVSGVYNEQFF	TRBV5-6	TRBJ2-1
CSATGGGSSYNEQFF	TRBV20-1	TRBJ2-1
CASSFQTGDTQYF	TRBV5-5	TRBJ2-3
CSAGSRGGGLAKNIQYF	TRBV20-1	TRBJ2-4
CASSFNRGTDTQYF	TRBV27	TRBJ2-3
CSARTWIADTQYF	TRBV20-1	TRBJ2-3
CAIRDRAGETQYF	TRBV10-3	TRBJ2-5
CAISNYPSSYNEQFF	TRBV10-3	TRBJ2-1
CATSESDRGKRQPQHF	TRBV24-1	TRBJ1-5
CATLQTDTQYF	TRBV10-3	TRBJ2-3
CASSTTRGQYGYTF	TRBV12-3/TRBV12-4	TRBJ1-2
CSVAHQPREQYF	TRBV29-1	TRBJ2-7
CSVQRAGGAFF	TRBV29-1	TRBJ1-1
CASSLITGFYGYTF	TRBV13	TRBJ1-2
CASSSSGGGELFF	TRBV6-1	TRBJ2-2
CASSEGHRAYNEQFF	TRBV5-1	TRBJ2-1
CSASNPWGSTEAFF	TRBV20-1	TRBJ1-1
CASRRGLAGPDNEQFF	TRBV5-6	TRBJ2-1
CASSEGLASSEQFF	TRBV6-4	TRBJ2-1
CSARDRVGTEAFF	TRBV20-1	TRBJ1-1
CASSGASLNSPLHF	TRBV6-6	TRBJ1-6
CASSPVAGGPPEAFF	TRBV7-9	TRBJ1-1
CASIQTRVGELFF	TRBV12-3/TRBV12-4	TRBJ2-2
CASSLIRDAGELFF	TRBV5-8	TRBJ2-2
CATSAPKGTGANVLTF	TRBV24-1	TRBJ2-6
CASSQAATGPQHF	TRBV4-1	TRBJ1-5
CASSYRQALWTGELFF	TRBV7-9	TRBJ2-2
CASSPLRDTQYF	TRBV12-3/TRBV12-4	TRBJ2-3